The clone carrying this T cell receptor (beta chain) was detected once. Its specificity is unknown. The sample contains more than one DNA sequence encoding this CDR3. CDR3 length equals 15 residues. Germline V lookup: CDR1 MGHRA, CDR2 YSYEKL. V dropped 0 bases and J dropped 0 bases, with 6 bases sitting between them. In the study's own analysis: In the immunoSEQ data, sequences were junction-only and lacked quality scores, so filtering differed. The data were produced by immunoSEQ multiplex PCR, yet TCRdb's version contains in-frame clones alone and is incomplete. The V and J calls and clone size were taken over from that table, and D and trimming were inferred from the DNA. The sample lists hundreds of thousands of clones, roughly 95% occurring once. The sample is drawn from a study of shared clonotypes between healthy human individuals. Study-wide background: Sampling drew on donors who were a couple of women and three men aged 18 to 49.

Findings of the study overall: Among a few donors, approximately 5% of naive CD4 clonotypes were found in common. Memory subsets generally showed smaller estimated richness than naive subsets did.

CD45RO negativity and positive selection for CCR7 defined naive CD8 cells, a population that excluded terminally differentiated effector memory CD45RA+ cells. This sequence originates from a woman aged 25 to 39 in good health. The sample comprised naive CD8+ T cells sorted from blood. The rearrangement joins TRBV4-1 to TRBJ2-1; D gene uncertain. In DNA, the CDR3 is TGCGCCAGCAGCCAAGATGGCGGCTCCTACAATGAGCAGTTCTTC. This gives the protein CASSQDGGSYNEQFF.